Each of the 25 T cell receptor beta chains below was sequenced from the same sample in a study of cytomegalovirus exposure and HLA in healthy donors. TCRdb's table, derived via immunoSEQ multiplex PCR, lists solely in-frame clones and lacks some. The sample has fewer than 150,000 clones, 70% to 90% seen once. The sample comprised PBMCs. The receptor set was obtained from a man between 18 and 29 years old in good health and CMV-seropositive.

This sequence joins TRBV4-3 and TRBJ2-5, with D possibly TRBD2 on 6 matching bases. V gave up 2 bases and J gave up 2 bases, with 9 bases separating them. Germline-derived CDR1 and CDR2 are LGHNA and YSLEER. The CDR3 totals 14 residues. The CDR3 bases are TGCGCCAGCAGCCAATTAGCGGAGCAAGAGACCCAGTACTTC. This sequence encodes CASSQLAEQETQYF.

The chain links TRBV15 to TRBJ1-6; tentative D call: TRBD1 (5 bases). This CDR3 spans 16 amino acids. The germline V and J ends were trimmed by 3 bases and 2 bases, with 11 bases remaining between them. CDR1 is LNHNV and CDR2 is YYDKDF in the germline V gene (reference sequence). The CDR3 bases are TGTGCCACCAGCAGGGGCAGGGCCGCCTATAATTCACCCCTCCACTTT. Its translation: CATSRGRAAYNSPLHF.

The CDR3 nucleotides are TGTGCCAGCAGCTCCGGACAGGGGACCCCCCGGGAGCAGTACTTC. Protein sequence: CASSSGQGTPREQYF. The chain has TRBV5-4 and TRBJ2-7; 9 bases align to TRBD1. Trimming at V came to 3 bases and at J to 7 bases, leaving 11 bases not matched to a gene. Germline-derived CDR1 and CDR2 are SGHNT and YYREEE (reference sequence). The CDR3 is made up of 15 amino acids.

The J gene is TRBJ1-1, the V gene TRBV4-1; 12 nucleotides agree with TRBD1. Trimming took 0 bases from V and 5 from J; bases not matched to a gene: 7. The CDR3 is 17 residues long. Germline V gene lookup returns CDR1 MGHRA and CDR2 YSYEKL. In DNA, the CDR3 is TGCGCCAGCAGCCAAGACTCCCGGGACAGGGGGCGGACTGAAGCTTTCTTT. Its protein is CASSQDSRDRGRTEAFF.

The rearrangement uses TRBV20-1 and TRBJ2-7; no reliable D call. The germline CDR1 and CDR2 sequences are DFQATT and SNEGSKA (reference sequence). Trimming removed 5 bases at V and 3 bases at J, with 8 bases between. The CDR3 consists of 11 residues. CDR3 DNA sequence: TGCAGTGCTTACCACGGCTACGAGCAGTACTTC. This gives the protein CSAYHGYEQYF.

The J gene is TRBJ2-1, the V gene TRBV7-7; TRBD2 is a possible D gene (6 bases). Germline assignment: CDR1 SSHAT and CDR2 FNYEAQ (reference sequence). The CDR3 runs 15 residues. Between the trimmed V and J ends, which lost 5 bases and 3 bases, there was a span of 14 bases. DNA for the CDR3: TGTGCCAGCAGCCCGGGGGTGGGGAACTACAATGAGCAGTTCTTC. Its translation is CASSPGVGNYNEQFF.

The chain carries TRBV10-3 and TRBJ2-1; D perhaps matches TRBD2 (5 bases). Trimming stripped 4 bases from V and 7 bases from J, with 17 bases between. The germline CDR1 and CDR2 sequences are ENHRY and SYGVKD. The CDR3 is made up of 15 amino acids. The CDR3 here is CAISVGLAYTNEQFF. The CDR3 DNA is TGTGCCATCAGTGTGGGTCTAGCCTACACGAATGAGCAGTTCTTC.

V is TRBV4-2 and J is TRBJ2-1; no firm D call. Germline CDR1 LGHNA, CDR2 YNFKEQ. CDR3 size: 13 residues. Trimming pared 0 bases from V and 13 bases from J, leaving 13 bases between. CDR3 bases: TGTGCCAGCAGCCAAGATCTTTCGAGGCCACAGTTCTTC. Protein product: CASSQDLSRPQFF.

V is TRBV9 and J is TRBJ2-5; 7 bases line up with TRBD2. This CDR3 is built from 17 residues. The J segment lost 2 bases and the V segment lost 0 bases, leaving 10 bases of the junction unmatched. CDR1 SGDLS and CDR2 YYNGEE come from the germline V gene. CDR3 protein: CASSVGAGPPTQETQYF. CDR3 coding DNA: TGTGCCAGCAGCGTAGGAGCGGGGCCCCCGACTCAAGAGACCCAGTACTTC.

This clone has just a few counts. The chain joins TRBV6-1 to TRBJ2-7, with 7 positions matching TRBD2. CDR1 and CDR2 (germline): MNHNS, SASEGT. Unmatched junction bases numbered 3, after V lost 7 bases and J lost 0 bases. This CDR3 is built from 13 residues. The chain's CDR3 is CASISGTSYEQYF. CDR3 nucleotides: TGTGCCAGCATCAGCGGGACCTCCTACGAGCAGTACTTC.

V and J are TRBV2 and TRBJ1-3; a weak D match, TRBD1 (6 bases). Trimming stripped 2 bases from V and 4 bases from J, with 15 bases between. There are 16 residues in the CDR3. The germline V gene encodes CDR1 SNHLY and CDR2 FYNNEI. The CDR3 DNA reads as TGTGCCAGCAGTGAAAGGAAACGCGGGGGCGGAAACACCATATATTTT. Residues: CASSERKRGGGNTIYF.

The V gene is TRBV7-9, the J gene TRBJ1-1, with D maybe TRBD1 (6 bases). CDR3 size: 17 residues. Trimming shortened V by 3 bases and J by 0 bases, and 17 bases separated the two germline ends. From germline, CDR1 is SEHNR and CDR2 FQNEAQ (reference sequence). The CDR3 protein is CASSLPPGTPLNTEAFF. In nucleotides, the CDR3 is TGTGCCAGCAGCTTGCCCCCCGGGACACCACTGAACACTGAAGCTTTCTTT.

In nucleotides, the CDR3 is TGTGCCACGGTATGGACAGGGAGCTACGAGCAGTACTTC. Amino acids: CATVWTGSYEQYF. The chain couples TRBV6-1 to TRBJ2-7; 8 bases are shared with TRBD1. The V gene's germline CDR1 is MNHNS and CDR2 SASEGT. This CDR3 is 13 amino acids long. Trimming at V came to 10 bases and at J to 3 bases, leaving 8 bases not matched to a gene.

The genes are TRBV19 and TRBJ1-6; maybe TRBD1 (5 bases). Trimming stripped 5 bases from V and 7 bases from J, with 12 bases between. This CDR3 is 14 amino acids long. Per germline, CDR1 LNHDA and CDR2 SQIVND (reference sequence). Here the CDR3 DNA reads TGTGCCAGTAGTCAGCGGGGCGGAAATTCACCCCTCCACTTT. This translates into CASSQRGGNSPLHF.

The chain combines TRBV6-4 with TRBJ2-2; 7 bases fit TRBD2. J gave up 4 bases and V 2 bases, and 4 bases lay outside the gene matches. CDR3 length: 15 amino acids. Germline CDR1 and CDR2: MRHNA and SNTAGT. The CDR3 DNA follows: TGTGCCAGCAGTGACGGGCGGGGGTCCACCGGGGAGCTGTTTTTT. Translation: CASSDGRGSTGELFF.

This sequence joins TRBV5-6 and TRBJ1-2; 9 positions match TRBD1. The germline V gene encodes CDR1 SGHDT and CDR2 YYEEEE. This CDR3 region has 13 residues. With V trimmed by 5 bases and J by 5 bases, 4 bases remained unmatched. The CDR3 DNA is TGTGCCAGCAGAAACGACAGGGGGTATGGCTACACCTTC. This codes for CASRNDRGYGYTF.

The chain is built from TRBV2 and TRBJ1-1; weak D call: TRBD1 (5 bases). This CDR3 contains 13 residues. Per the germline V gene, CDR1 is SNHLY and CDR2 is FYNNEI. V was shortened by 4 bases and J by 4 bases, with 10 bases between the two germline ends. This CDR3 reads CASSGSGFTEAFF. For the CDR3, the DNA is TGTGCCAGCAGTGGATCAGGGTTCACTGAAGCTTTCTTT.

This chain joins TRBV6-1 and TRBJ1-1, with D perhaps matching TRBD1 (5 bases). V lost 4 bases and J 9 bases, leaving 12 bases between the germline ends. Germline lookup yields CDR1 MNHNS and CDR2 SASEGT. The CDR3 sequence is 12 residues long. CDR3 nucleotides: TGTGCCAGCAGTGCTCGACAGCTAAAAGCTTTCTTT. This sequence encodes CASSARQLKAFF.

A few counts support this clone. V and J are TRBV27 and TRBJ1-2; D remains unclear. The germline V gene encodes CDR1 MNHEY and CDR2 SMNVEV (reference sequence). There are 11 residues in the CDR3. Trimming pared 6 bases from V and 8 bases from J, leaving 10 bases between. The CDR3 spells CASRSVLGYTF. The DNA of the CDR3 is TGTGCCAGCAGAAGCGTCTTGGGCTACACCTTC.

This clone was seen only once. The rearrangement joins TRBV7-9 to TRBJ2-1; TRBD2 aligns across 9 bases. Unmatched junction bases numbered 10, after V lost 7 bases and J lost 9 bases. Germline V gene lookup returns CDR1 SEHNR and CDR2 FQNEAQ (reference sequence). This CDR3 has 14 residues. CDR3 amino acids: CASTRASGASEQFF. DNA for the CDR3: TGTGCCAGCACCAGGGCTAGCGGGGCCTCTGAGCAGTTCTTC.

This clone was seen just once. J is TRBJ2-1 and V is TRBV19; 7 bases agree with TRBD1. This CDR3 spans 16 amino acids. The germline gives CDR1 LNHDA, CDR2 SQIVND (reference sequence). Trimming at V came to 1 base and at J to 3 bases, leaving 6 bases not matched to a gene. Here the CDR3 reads CASSIAEQGYYNEQFF. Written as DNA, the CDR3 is TGTGCCAGTAGTATAGCCGAACAGGGGTACTACAATGAGCAGTTCTTC.

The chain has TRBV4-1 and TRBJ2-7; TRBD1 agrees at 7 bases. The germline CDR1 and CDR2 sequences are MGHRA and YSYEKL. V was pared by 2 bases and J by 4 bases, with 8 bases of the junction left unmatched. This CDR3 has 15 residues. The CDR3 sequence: CASSQPGQKTYEQYF. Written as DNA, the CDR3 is TGCGCCAGCAGCCAACCGGGACAGAAGACTTACGAGCAGTACTTC.

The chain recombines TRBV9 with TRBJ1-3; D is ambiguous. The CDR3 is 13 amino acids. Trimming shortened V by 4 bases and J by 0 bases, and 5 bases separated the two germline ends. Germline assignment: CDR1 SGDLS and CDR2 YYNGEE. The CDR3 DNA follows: TGTGCCAGCAGCTCAGGCTCTGGAAACACCATATATTTT. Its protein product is CASSSGSGNTIYF.

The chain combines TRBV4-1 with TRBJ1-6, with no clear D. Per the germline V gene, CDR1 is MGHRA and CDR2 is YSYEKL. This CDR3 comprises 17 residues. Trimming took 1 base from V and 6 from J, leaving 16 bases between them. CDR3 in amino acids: CASSQGPVRVPNSPLHF. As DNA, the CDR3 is TGCGCCAGCAGCCAAGGCCCAGTCCGGGTTCCTAATTCACCCCTCCACTTT.

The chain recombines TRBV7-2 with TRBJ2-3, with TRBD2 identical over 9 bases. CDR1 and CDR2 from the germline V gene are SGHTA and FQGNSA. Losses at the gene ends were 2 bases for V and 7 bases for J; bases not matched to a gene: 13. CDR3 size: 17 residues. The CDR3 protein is CASSLMSGTSPMNTQYF. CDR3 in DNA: TGTGCCAGCAGCTTAATGTCAGGGACTAGCCCCATGAATACGCAGTATTTT.